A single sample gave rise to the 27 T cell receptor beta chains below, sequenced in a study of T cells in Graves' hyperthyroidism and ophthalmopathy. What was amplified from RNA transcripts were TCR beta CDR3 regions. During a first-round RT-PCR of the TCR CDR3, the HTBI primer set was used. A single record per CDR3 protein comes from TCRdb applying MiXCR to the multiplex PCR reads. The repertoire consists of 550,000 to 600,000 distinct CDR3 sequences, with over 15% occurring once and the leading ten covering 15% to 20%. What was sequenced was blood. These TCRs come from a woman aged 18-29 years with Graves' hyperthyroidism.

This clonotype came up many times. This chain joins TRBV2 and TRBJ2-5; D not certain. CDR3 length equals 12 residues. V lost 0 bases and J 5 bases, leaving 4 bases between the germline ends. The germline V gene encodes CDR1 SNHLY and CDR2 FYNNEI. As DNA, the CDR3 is TGTGCCAGCAGTGAAGCTTGGGAGACCCAGTACTTC. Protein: CASSEAWETQYF.

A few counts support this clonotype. This CDR3 reads CASSSRAHPNIQYF. The CDR3 nucleotides read TGTGCCAGCAGCTCGCGGGCCCACCCTAACATTCAGTACTTC. The chain employs TRBV7-9 and TRBJ2-4; perhaps TRBD2 as D (5 bases). The germline CDR1 and CDR2 sequences are SEHNR and FQNEAQ (reference sequence). V lost 4 bases, J lost 7 bases, and 14 bases lay in between. This CDR3 has 14 amino acids.

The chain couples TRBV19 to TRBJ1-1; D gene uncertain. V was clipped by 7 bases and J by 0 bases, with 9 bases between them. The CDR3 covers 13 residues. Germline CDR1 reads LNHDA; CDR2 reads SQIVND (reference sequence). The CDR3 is CASKTQMNTEAFF. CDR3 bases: TGTGCCAGTAAAACTCAGATGAACACTGAAGCTTTCTTT.

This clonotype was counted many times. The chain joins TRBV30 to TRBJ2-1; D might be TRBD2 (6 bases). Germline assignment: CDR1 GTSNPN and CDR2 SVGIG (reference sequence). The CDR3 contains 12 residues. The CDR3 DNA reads TGTGCGGCTCGGGCGGGATTTTGGGAGCAGTTCTTC. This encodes CAARAGFWEQFF. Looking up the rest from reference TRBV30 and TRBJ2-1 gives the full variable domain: SQTIHQWPATLVQPVGSPLSLECTVEGTSNPNLYWYRQAAGRGLQLLFYSVGIGQISSEVPQNLSASRPQDRQFILSSKKLLLSDSGFYLCAARAGFWEQFFGPGTRLTVL.

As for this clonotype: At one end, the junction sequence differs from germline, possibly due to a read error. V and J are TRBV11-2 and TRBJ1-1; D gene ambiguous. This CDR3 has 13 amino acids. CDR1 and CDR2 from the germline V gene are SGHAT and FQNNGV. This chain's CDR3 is CASSQEDGRGAFF. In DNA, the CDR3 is TGCGCCAGCAGCCAAGAAGACGGTCGCGGGGCTTTCTTT.

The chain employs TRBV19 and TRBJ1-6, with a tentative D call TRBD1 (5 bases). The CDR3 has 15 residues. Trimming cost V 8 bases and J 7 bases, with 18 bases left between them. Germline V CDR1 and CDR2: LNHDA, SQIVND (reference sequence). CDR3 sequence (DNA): TGTGCCAGTGGCAATGTCAGGGTTGGGAATTCACCCCTCCACTTT. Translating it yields CASGNVRVGNSPLHF.

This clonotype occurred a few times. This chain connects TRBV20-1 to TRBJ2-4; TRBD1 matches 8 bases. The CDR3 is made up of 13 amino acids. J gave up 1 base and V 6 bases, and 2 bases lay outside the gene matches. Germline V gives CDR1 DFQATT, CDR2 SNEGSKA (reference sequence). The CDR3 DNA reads TGCAGTGCAGGGGACAGGGCCAAAAACATTCAGTACTTC. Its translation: CSAGDRAKNIQYF.

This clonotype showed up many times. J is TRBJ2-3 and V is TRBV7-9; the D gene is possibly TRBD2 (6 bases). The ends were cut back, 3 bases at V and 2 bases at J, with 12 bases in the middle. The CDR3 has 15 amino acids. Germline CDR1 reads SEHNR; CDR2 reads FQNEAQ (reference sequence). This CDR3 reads CASSFRAGTTDTQYF. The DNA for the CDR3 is TGTGCCAGCAGCTTCCGGGCGGGAACCACAGATACGCAGTATTTT.

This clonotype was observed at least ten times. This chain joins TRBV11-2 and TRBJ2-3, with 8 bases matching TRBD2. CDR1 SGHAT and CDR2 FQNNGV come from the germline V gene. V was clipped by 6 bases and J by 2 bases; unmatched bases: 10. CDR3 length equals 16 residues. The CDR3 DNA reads TGTGCCAGCAGGGCTCCTGGGCGGGGGGTCACAGATACGCAGTATTTT. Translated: CASRAPGRGVTDTQYF.

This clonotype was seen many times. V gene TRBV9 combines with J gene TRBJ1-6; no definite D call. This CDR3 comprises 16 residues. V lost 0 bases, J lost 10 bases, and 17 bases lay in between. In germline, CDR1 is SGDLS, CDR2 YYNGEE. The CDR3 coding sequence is TGTGCCAGCAGCGTAGACCTCGCCAGCACGGGCTCACCCCTCCACTTT. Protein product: CASSVDLASTGSPLHF. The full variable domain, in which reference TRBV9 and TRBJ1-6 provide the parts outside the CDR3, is DSGVTQTPKHLITATGQRVTLRCSPRSGDLSVYWYQQSLDQGLQFLIQYYNGEERAKGNILERFSAQQFPDLHSELNLSSLELGDSALYFCASSVDLASTGSPLHFGNGTRLTVT.

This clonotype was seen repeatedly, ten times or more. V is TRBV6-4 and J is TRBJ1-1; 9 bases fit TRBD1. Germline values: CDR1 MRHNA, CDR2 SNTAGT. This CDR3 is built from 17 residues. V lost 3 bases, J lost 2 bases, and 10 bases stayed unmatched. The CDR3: CASSEAGQGRINTEAFF. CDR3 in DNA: TGTGCCAGCAGTGAGGCGGGACAGGGCCGGATAAACACTGAAGCTTTCTTT.

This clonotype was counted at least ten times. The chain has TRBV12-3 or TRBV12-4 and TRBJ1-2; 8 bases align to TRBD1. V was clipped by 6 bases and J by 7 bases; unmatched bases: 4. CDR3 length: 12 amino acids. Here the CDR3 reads CASSPGGSGYTF. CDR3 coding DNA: TGTGCCAGCAGCCCAGGGGGCTCTGGCTACACCTTC.

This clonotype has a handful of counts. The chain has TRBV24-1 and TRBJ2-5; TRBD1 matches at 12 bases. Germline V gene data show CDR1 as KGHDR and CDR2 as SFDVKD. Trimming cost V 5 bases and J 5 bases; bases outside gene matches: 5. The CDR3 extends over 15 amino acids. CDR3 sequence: CATSAGQGATETQYF. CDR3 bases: TGTGCCACCAGTGCGGGACAGGGGGCGACCGAGACCCAGTACTTC.

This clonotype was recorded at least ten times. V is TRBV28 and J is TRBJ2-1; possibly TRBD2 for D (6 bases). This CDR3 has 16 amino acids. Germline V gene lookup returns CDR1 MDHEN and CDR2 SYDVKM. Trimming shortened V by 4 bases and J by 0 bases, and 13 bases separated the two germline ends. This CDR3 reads CASSYTSSRSYNEQFF. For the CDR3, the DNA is TGTGCCAGCAGTTATACTAGCAGTCGCTCCTACAATGAGCAGTTCTTC.

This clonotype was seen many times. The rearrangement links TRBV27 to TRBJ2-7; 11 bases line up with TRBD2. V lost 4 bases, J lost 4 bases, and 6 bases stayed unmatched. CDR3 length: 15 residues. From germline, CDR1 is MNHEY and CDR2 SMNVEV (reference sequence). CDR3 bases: TGTGCCAGCAGTTCGAATAGCGGGAGGGGATACGAGCAGTACTTC. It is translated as CASSSNSGRGYEQYF.

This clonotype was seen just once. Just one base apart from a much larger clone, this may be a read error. This CDR3 reads CASSQEVAGGYNEQLF. Written as DNA, the CDR3 is TGCGCCAGCAGCCAAGAAGTAGCGGGGGGATACAATGAGCAGCTCTTC. The chain is built from TRBV4-3 and TRBJ2-1, with 10 bases lining up with TRBD2. This CDR3 comprises 16 residues. The germline CDR1 and CDR2 sequences are LGHNA and YSLEER.

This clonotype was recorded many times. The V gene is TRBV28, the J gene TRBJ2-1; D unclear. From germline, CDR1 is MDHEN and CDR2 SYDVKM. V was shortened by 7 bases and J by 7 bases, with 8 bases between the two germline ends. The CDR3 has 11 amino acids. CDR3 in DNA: TGTGCCAGCACAGTAAGGAATGAGCAGTTCTTC. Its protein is CASTVRNEQFF.

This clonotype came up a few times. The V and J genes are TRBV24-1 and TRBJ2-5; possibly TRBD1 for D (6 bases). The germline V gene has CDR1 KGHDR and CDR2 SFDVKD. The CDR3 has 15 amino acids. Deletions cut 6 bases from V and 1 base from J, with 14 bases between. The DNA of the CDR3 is TGTGCCACCAGTTCGGGACACCTTAGCCAAGAGACCCAGTACTTC. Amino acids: CATSSGHLSQETQYF.

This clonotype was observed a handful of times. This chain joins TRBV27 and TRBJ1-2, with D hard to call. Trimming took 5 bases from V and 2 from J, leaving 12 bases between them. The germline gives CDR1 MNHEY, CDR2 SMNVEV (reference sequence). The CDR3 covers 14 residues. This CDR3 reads CASSPTFRNYGYTF. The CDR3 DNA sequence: TGTGCCAGCAGTCCTACATTCAGAAACTATGGCTACACCTTC.

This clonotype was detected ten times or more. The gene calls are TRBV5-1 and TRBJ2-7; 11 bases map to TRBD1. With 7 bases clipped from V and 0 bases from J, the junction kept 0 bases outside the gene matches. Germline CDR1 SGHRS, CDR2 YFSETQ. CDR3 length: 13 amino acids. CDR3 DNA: TGCGCCAGCGGGACAGGGGGCTCCTACGAGCAGTACTTC. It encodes CASGTGGSYEQYF.

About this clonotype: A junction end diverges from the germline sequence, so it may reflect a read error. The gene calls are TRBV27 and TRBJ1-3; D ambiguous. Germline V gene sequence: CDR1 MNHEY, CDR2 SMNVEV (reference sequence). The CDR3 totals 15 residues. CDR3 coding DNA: TGTGCCAGCAGTTTATCTGCCGTCTCTGGAAACACCATATGTTTT. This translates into CASSLSAVSGNTICF.

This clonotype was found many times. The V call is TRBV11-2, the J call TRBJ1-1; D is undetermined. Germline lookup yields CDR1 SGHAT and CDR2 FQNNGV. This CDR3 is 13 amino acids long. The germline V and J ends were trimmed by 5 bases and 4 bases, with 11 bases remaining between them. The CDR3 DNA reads TGTGCCAGCAGCCCAGGCTGGGGCACTGAAGCTTTCTTT. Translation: CASSPGWGTEAFF.

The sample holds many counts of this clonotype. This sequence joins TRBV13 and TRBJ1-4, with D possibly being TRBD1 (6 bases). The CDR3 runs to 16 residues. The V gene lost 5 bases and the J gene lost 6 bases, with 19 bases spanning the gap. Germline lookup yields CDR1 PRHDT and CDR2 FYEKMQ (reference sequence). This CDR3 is CASSQRAGTMYEKLFF. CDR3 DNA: TGTGCCAGCAGCCAACGGGCCGGGACAATGTATGAAAAACTGTTTTTT.

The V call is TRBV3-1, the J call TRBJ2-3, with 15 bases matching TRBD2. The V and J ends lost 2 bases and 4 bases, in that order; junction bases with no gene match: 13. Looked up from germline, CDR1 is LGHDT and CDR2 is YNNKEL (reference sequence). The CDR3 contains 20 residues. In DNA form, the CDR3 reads TGTGCCAGCAGCCAATTTGGACTAGCGGGGGGGTCCTACAGGGCAGATACGCAGTATTTT. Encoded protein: CASSQFGLAGGSYRADTQYF.

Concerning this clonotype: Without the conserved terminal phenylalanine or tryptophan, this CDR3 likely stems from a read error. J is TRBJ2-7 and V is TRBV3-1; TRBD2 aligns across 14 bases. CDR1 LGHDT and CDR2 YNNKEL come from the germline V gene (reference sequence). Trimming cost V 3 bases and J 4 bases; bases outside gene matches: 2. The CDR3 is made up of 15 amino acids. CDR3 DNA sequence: TGTGCCAGCAGCCAGGGGACTAGCGGGAGTTACGAGCAGTACCTC. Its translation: CASSQGTSGSYEQYL.

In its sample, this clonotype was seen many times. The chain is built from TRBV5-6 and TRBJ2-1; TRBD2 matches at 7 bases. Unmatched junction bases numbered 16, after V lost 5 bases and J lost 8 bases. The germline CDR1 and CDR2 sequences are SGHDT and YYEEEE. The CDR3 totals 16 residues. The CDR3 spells CASRNPAGVKGDEQFF. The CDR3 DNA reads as TGTGCCAGCAGAAATCCTGCGGGAGTCAAGGGCGATGAGCAGTTCTTC. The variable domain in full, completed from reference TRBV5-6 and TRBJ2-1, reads DAGVTQSPTHLIKTRGQQVTLRCSPKSGHDTVSWYQQALGQGPQFIFQYYEEEERQRGNFPDRFSGHQFPNYSSELNVNALLLGDSALYLCASRNPAGVKGDEQFFGPGTRLTVL.

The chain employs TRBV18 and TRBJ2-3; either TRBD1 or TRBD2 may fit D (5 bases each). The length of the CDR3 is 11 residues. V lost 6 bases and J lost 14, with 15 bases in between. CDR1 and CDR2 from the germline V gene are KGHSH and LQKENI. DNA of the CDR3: TGTGCCAGCTCCCCAACGGGGCGTCCGTATTTT. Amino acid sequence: CASSPTGRPYF. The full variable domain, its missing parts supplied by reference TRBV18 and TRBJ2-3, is NAGVMQNPRHLVRRRGQEARLRCSPMKGHSHVYWYRQLPEEGLKFMVYLQKENIIDESGMPKERFSAEFPKEGPSILRIQQVVRGDSAAYFCASSPTGRPYFGPGTRLTVL.